This T cell receptor beta chain was identified in a study of T cells in Graves' hyperthyroidism and ophthalmopathy. Germline CDR1 SNHLY, CDR2 FYNNEI. The germline V and J ends were trimmed by 5 bases and 9 bases, with 19 bases remaining between them. The CDR3 has 14 amino acids. Study conclusions and caveats: Ophthalmopathy onset followed model prediction by a median approximately six months.

Graves' hyperthyroidism was deemed stable absent ophthalmopathy progression within 18 months. Regions amplified from RNA transcripts were the TCR beta CDR3 regions. Researchers ran a first-round RT-PCR on the TCR CDR3 using the HTBI primer set. TCRdb reanalysed the multiplex PCR reads using MiXCR and keeps one entry per CDR3 protein. Among approximately 210,000 distinct CDR3 sequences listed, approximately 17% were seen once. The sample holds many counts of this clonotype. Antigen specificity is unknown. This chain connects TRBV2 to TRBJ2-5; tentatively, D is TRBD2 (6 bases). The clonotype originates from a man aged 50 to 59 with Graves' hyperthyroidism. Material for sequencing was blood. The CDR3 protein is CASSSSGYNSAQYF. The CDR3 bases are TGTGCCAGCAGTAGTAGCGGTTACAATTCTGCCCAGTACTTC.